A single sample is the source of the 13 T cell receptor beta chains below, sequenced in a study of molecular identifiers for immune sequencing clone quantification. TCRdb re-derived calls from the PCR reads in MiXCR, one entry per CDR3 protein. The sample yields roughly 630,000 distinct CDR3 sequences, roughly 25% seen once. The sequencing sample was made of naive CD8+ T cells from blood, with Jurkat cell RNA spiked in. The subset is: FACS-sorted CD8+CD4-CCR7+CD45RA+ naive T cells. These receptors originate from a human donor in good health. Some libraries in this study had Jurkat cell RNA spiked in.

There are a few counts of this clonotype. The J gene is TRBJ2-7, the V gene TRBV6-2 or TRBV6-3, with no clear D. The germline gives CDR1 MNHEY, CDR2 SVGEGT. The CDR3 has 15 residues. V was pared by 0 bases and J by 3 bases, with 12 bases between. The CDR3 spells CASSYSEFEVYEQYF. The CDR3 DNA follows: TGTGCCAGCAGTTACTCAGAGTTTGAAGTCTACGAGCAGTACTTC.

This clonotype has ten or more counts. This rearrangement joins TRBV9 to TRBJ2-1, with D tentatively TRBD2 (5 bases). This CDR3 contains 15 residues. Trimming pared 6 bases from V and 0 bases from J, leaving 13 bases between. From germline, CDR1 is SGDLS and CDR2 YYNGEE. The CDR3 DNA follows: TGTGCCAGCACAGAGGGATACAGCTCCTACAATGAGCAGTTCTTC. This encodes CASTEGYSSYNEQFF.

The V call is TRBV21-1, the J call TRBJ1-5; the table gives TRBD1 as D, unverified against the DNA. TRBV21-1 is annotated as a pseudogene. The CDR3 contains 18 residues. CDR3 residues: CASSKKFDWTGKGQPQHF. CDR3 bases: TGTGCCAGCAGCAAGAAGTTTGATTGGACAGGGAAGGGCCAGCCCCAGCATTTT.

Concerning this clonotype: Given the absence of the conserved phenylalanine or tryptophan at the CDR3 end, a read error is likely. The genes are TRBV6-4 and TRBJ1-1; D is undetermined. Germline V gene data show CDR1 as MRHNA and CDR2 as SNTAGT. Trimming left V 3 bases short and J 4 bases short, with 9 bases between. This CDR3 region has 13 residues. The CDR3 DNA reads TGTGCCAGCAGTGATCATACGATCACTGAAGCTTTCCTT. It codes for CASSDHTITEAFL.

Many counts were recorded for this clonotype. The rearrangement joins TRBV5-6 to TRBJ1-5; D not resolved. V shed 1 base and J shed 9 bases, with 14 bases lying between them. Germline lookup yields CDR1 SGHDT and CDR2 YYEEEE. The CDR3 contains 14 residues. The CDR3 region has the DNA TGTGCCAGCAGCTTGTTTACCGAAGATTCGCCCCAGCATTTT. The encoded protein is CASSLFTEDSPQHF.

With regard to this clonotype: A much larger clone is a single base away; this may be a read error. The conserved phenylalanine or tryptophan is not found at the CDR3 terminus, so this likely reflects a read error. This chain links TRBV7-9 with TRBJ2-5, with 14 bases identical to TRBD2. The germline CDR1 and CDR2 sequences are SEHNR and FQNEAQ (reference sequence). V trimming: 1 base; J trimming: 5 bases; junction bases outside the gene matches: 6. The CDR3 runs 17 residues. In nucleotides, the CDR3 is TGTGCCAGCAGCTTAGTTGGGACTAGCGGGAGTCGTGAGACCCAGTACCTC. Translation gives CASSLVGTSGSRETQYL.

Notes on this clonotype: The conserved final phenylalanine or tryptophan is absent from the CDR3, which likely points to a read error. The chain recombines TRBV6-2 or TRBV6-3 with TRBJ1-1; maybe TRBD1 (5 bases). This CDR3 is built from 14 residues. Between the trimmed V and J ends, which lost 2 bases and 3 bases, there was a span of 10 bases. CDR1 and CDR2 (germline): MNHEY, SVGEGT. The CDR3 loop is CASSYGTAYTEAFI. As DNA, the CDR3 is TGTGCCAGCAGTTACGGGACGGCCTACACTGAAGCTTTCATT.

This clonotype was observed a single time. A much more abundant neighbour one base away suggests this may be a read error. The chain combines TRBV7-9 with TRBJ1-1; no definite D call. The germline V gene has CDR1 SEHNR and CDR2 FQNEAQ (reference sequence). The V and J ends lost 4 bases and 1 base respectively, with 13 bases between them. This CDR3 is built from 15 residues. The CDR3 DNA reads TGTGCCAGCAGCTCATCTGGAGTGGGGAACACTGAAGCTTTCTTT. Amino acid sequence: CASSSSGVGNTEAFF.

There are many counts of this clonotype. This chain uses TRBV5-6 with TRBJ2-7; tentative D call: TRBD1 (6 bases). The CDR3 loop spans 15 amino acids. V was pared by 0 bases and J by 0 bases, with 10 bases between. CDR1 and CDR2 from the germline V gene are SGHDT and YYEEEE. CDR3 DNA: TGTGCCAGCAGCTTGGGACAGGAGCCCTCCTACGAGCAGTACTTC. As protein: CASSLGQEPSYEQYF.

Points on this clonotype: This may stem from a read error, because a much larger clone lies one nucleotide away. The J gene is TRBJ2-1, the V gene TRBV6-5; 12 nucleotides match TRBD2. The CDR3 consists of 14 residues. With 6 bases clipped from V and 12 bases from J, the junction kept 9 bases outside the gene matches. Germline CDR1 and CDR2: MNHEY and SVGAGI. The CDR3: CASRASGRVDGQFF. DNA of the CDR3: TGTGCCAGCAGGGCTAGCGGGAGGGTAGATGGGCAGTTCTTC.

This clonotype was recorded a few times. The chain is built from TRBV15 and TRBJ2-7, with a possible D match to TRBD1 (5 bases). The CDR3 contains 12 residues. Trimming removed 0 bases from V and 6 bases from J, with 6 bases in between. The germline gives CDR1 LNHNV, CDR2 YYDKDF (reference sequence). CDR3 region: CATSREGAEQYF. Here the CDR3 DNA reads TGTGCCACCAGCAGAGAAGGGGCCGAGCAGTACTTC. Drawing the rest from reference TRBV15 and TRBJ2-7, the complete variable domain is DAMVIQNPRYQVTQFGKPVTLSCSQTLNHNVMYWYQQKSSQAPKLLFHYYDKDFNNEADTPDNFQSRRPNTSFCFLDIRSPGLGDTAMYLCATSREGAEQYFGPGTRLTVT.

About this clonotype itself: A clone one base away is much larger, so this may be a read error. This sequence joins TRBV27 and TRBJ2-7, with TRBD1 matching 8 bases. The germline V gene encodes CDR1 MNHEY and CDR2 SMNVEV (reference sequence). The length of the CDR3 is 13 residues. The CDR3 DNA sequence: TGTGCCCGCAGGGGGCTGGACTATTTCGAGCAGTACTTC. It yields the protein CARRGLDYFEQYF.

V gene TRBV15 combines with J gene TRBJ1-5; unclear D gene. Germline V lookup: CDR1 LNHNV, CDR2 YYDKDF (reference sequence). Trimming shortened V by 3 bases and J by 5 bases, and 5 bases separated the two germline ends. The CDR3 sequence is 12 residues long. DNA for the CDR3: TGTGCCACCAGCAGGAGTGATCAGCCCCAGCATTTT. Its protein product is CATSRSDQPQHF.